Given below is one T cell receptor beta chain in context. At one end, the junction sequence differs from germline, possibly due to a read error. This sample stems from a study of blood T cell repertoires in COVID-19. Germline V gives CDR1 SGHDN, CDR2 FVKESK. This CDR3 has 15 amino acids. Libraries were prepared by immunoSEQ multiplex PCR; TCRdb keeps only in-frame clonotypes and omits some of them. Of 390,000 or so clones in the sample, 90% were seen once. Material for sequencing was peripheral blood. The chain couples TRBV14 to TRBJ2-6; tentative D call: TRBD2 (7 bases). The source is a man in his late teens or twenties with active or convalescent COVID-19. CDR3: CASSLHAGGANVLTF. DNA for the CDR3: TGTGCCAGCAGCCTACACGCTGGGGGGGCCAACGTGCTGACTTTC.